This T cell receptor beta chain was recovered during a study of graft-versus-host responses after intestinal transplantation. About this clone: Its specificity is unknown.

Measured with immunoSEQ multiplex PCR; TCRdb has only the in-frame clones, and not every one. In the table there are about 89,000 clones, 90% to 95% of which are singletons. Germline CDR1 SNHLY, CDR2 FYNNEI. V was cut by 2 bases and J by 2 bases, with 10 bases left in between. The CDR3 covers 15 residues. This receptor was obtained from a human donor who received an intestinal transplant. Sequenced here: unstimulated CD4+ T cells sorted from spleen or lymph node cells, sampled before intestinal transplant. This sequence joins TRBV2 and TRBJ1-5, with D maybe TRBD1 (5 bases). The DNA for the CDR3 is TGTGCCAGCAGTGAATGGGGGGGAGGCAATCAGCCCCAGCATTTT. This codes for CASSEWGGGNQPQHF.